The clone carrying this T cell receptor (beta chain) was counted only a few times. The data derive from a study of blood T cells in healthy people across ages. The CDR3 extends over 16 amino acids. Germline assignment: CDR1 SGHKS and CDR2 YYEKEE (reference sequence). The V segment lost 3 bases and the J segment 3 bases; nucleotides outside the gene matches: 7. A J-beta primer mix and a sample-barcoded 5' primer were used in a second PCR of about 7 to 12 cycles. Via MiXCR, TCRdb re-called the 5' RACE reads, giving one row per CDR3 protein. The sample lists around 800,000 distinct CDR3 sequences; about 42% were seen once.

This chain joins TRBV5-5 and TRBJ2-5; 11 bases map to TRBD1. Sequencing was carried out using blood. This sequence originates from a man older than 75 in good health. CDR3 region: CASSSTWDRGKETQYF. The DNA of the CDR3 is TGTGCCAGCAGCTCAACCTGGGACAGGGGGAAAGAGACCCAGTACTTC.